Listed here are 13 T cell receptor beta chains from one sample, sequenced in a study of identifying expanded T cells in peripheral blood. Assay: immunoSEQ multiplex PCR; the TCRdb copy retains only in-frame clones and omits some. The table records more than 75,000 clones, about nine tenths of them present only once. Material: blood. Receptor source: a person aged 18 to 75 in good health.

V and J are TRBV6-1 and TRBJ1-3, with TRBD1 identical over 8 bases. CDR3 length equals 15 residues. V gave up 6 bases and J gave up 8 bases; unmatched junction bases: 12. CDR1 MNHNS and CDR2 SASEGT come from the germline V gene. CDR3 loop: CASRELQGAMDTIYF. As DNA, the CDR3 is TGTGCCAGCAGGGAACTCCAGGGGGCGATGGACACCATATATTTT.

The chain employs TRBV20-1 and TRBJ2-7; TRBD1 is a possible D gene (5 bases). The germline V and J ends were trimmed by 5 bases and 4 bases, with 9 bases remaining between them. CDR1 and CDR2 from the germline V gene are DFQATT and SNEGSKA (reference sequence). The CDR3 is made up of 11 amino acids. The CDR3 region is CSAGAAYEQYF. CDR3 in DNA: TGCAGTGCTGGGGCAGCTTACGAGCAGTACTTC.

The chain couples TRBV2 to TRBJ1-1, with D unclear. The length of the CDR3 is 16 residues. V dropped 3 bases and J dropped 0 bases, with 14 bases sitting between them. Germline V gene sequence: CDR1 SNHLY, CDR2 FYNNEI. CDR3 DNA sequence: TGTGCCAGCAGTGATCGGGCCAGGTCCTTGAACACTGAAGCTTTCTTT. As protein: CASSDRARSLNTEAFF.

The chain uses TRBV15 and TRBJ1-4; D gene uncertain. This CDR3 spans 16 amino acids. The V gene's germline CDR1 is LNHNV and CDR2 YYDKDF (reference sequence). The V end lost 1 base, the J end lost 0 bases, and 9 bases lay between the germline ends. DNA of the CDR3: TGTGCCACCAGCAGAGGTCCAGGTGCAACTAATGAAAAACTGTTTTTT. It encodes CATSRGPGATNEKLFF.

The chain couples TRBV6-1 to TRBJ2-5; no reliable D call. This CDR3 spans 13 amino acids. The V end was cut by 3 bases, the J end by 7 bases, with 12 bases between. CDR1 MNHNS and CDR2 SASEGT come from the germline V gene. The CDR3 DNA reads TGTGCCAGCAGTGACGAAAACTCTTTGACCCAGTACTTC. It translates to CASSDENSLTQYF.

The chain uses TRBV5-1 and TRBJ2-3; TRBD1 or TRBD2 may be the D gene (5 bases each). Germline assignment: CDR1 SGHRS and CDR2 YFSETQ. The CDR3 loop spans 15 amino acids. The V end lost 2 bases, the J end lost 4 bases, and 14 bases lay between the germline ends. The CDR3 DNA is TGCGCCAGCAGCTTCAGGGACCTGGGGGCAGATACGCAGTATTTT. Encoded protein: CASSFRDLGADTQYF.

V is TRBV27 and J is TRBJ1-1; D is unresolved. The CDR3 is 13 residues long. Germline CDR1 reads MNHEY; CDR2 reads SMNVEV (reference sequence). Trimming cost V 1 base and J 0 bases, with 3 bases left between them. CDR3 nucleotides: TGTGCCAGCAGTTTATATCTGAACACTGAAGCTTTCTTT. This codes for CASSLYLNTEAFF.

The genes are TRBV5-1 and TRBJ2-7, with 14 bases that match TRBD2. The CDR3 totals 17 residues. With 0 bases clipped from V and 4 bases from J, the junction kept 6 bases outside the gene matches. The germline V gene encodes CDR1 SGHRS and CDR2 YFSETQ. The CDR3 reads CASSLEGTSGGVYEQYF. DNA for the CDR3: TGCGCCAGCAGCTTGGAAGGGACTAGCGGGGGTGTATACGAGCAGTACTTC.

V gene TRBV19 combines with J gene TRBJ2-1; 10 nucleotides align to TRBD1. The CDR3 is made up of 15 amino acids. Per germline, CDR1 LNHDA and CDR2 SQIVND (reference sequence). The V segment lost 5 bases and the J segment 7 bases; nucleotides outside the gene matches: 8. For the CDR3, the DNA is TGTGCCAGTAGTTTAGGACAGGGGGAGGGTAATGAGCAGTTCTTC. Protein: CASSLGQGEGNEQFF.

As DNA, the CDR3 is TGTGCCAGCTCACCACGACAGGCGATCTACGAGCAGTACTTC. Its translation: CASSPRQAIYEQYF. The chain has TRBV18 and TRBJ2-7; TRBD1 is a possible D gene (6 bases). CDR3 size: 14 residues. Trimming cost V 1 base and J 3 bases, with 10 bases left between them. Germline V lookup: CDR1 KGHSH, CDR2 LQKENI.

The chain couples TRBV7-2 to TRBJ1-3, with 7 bases matching TRBD1. Germline CDR1 is SGHTA and CDR2 is FQGNSA. The CDR3 is 14 residues long. V lost 5 bases, J lost 4 bases, and 5 bases stayed unmatched. CDR3 in DNA: TGTGCCAGCAGCATGGGACAGTACGGAAACACCATATATTTT. Translating it yields CASSMGQYGNTIYF.

The rearrangement uses TRBV7-3 and TRBJ2-1, with 9 bases identical to TRBD2. The J segment lost 4 bases and the V segment lost 2 bases, leaving 6 bases of the junction unmatched. The CDR3 contains 16 residues. Per the germline V gene, CDR1 is SGHTA and CDR2 is FQGTGA. The CDR3 DNA sequence: TGTGCCAGCAGCTTACGTGATAGCGGGGGATACAATGAGCAGTTCTTC. This codes for CASSLRDSGGYNEQFF.

In this sample, this clone turned up a few times. The chain recombines TRBV29-1 with TRBJ2-2; tentatively, D is TRBD2 (5 bases). V lost 6 bases, J lost 9 bases, and 14 bases lay in between. The CDR3 has 12 residues. Germline lookup yields CDR1 SQVTM and CDR2 ANQGSEA. The CDR3 here is CSVDLGTRELFF. The CDR3 coding sequence is TGCAGCGTGGACTTGGGTACTCGGGAGCTGTTTTTT.